These 31 T cell receptor beta chains came from one sample sequenced in a study of blood T cell repertoires in COVID-19. Clones were sequenced by immunoSEQ multiplex PCR, and TCRdb holds only the in-frame ones, with some missing. The sample shows roughly 400,000 clones, 90% of them seen only once. The material sequenced was PBMCs or T cells enriched from blood (not recorded which). These receptors were collected from a man between 18 and 35 years old who had recovered from COVID-19.

This chain links TRBV4-1 with TRBJ2-7, with 9 bases matching TRBD2. The V gene's germline CDR1 is MGHRA and CDR2 YSYEKL. Germline trimming cut 4 bases from V and 3 bases from J; bases unmatched to any gene: 4. CDR3 size: 14 residues. CDR3 nucleotides: TGCGCCAGCAGCCCGGTAGCGGGGGACTACGAGCAGTACTTC. It encodes CASSPVAGDYEQYF.

The chain carries TRBV11-1 and TRBJ2-1, with 8 positions matching TRBD1. Germline V gene lookup returns CDR1 SGHAT and CDR2 FQDESV (reference sequence). With V trimmed by 5 bases and J by 9 bases, 3 bases remained unmatched. The CDR3 is made up of 12 amino acids. CDR3 sequence (DNA): TGTGCCAGCAGCCGGACAGGGTTTGAGCAGTTCTTC. Its translation: CASSRTGFEQFF.

The chain's CDR3 is CASNAGGSYNEQFF. DNA for the CDR3: TGTGCCAGCAACGCGGGGGGATCCTACAATGAGCAGTTCTTC. This chain joins TRBV2 and TRBJ2-1; 8 positions agree with TRBD2. The J segment lost 1 base and the V segment lost 7 bases, leaving 3 bases of the junction unmatched. Germline V CDR1 and CDR2: SNHLY, FYNNEI. The CDR3 consists of 14 residues.

The V gene is TRBV24-1, the J gene TRBJ1-1; no clear D. The CDR3 contains 15 residues. Germline V gives CDR1 KGHDR, CDR2 SFDVKD. Trimming took off 8 bases at V and 1 base at J, with 16 bases between the two ends. The chain's CDR3 is CATTRSTRENTEAFF. The CDR3 DNA sequence: TGTGCCACCACCCGATCTACGCGGGAGAACACTGAAGCTTTCTTT.

The V call is TRBV11-2, the J call TRBJ2-7; TRBD1 matches 7 bases. CDR1 is SGHAT, CDR2 FQNNGV, per germline. V gave up 5 bases and J gave up 3 bases; unmatched junction bases: 7. This CDR3 spans 14 amino acids. CDR3 amino acids: CASSARQGFYEQYF. CDR3 sequence (DNA): TGTGCCAGCAGCGCCAGACAGGGCTTCTACGAGCAGTACTTC.

The chain uses TRBV5-5 and TRBJ1-5, with D possibly TRBD1 on 5 matching bases. This CDR3 spans 13 amino acids. V was trimmed by 4 bases and J by 5 bases, leaving 10 bases between them. The germline V gene encodes CDR1 SGHKS and CDR2 YYEKEE (reference sequence). CDR3 sequence: CASSPDSDQPQHF. CDR3 sequence (DNA): TGTGCCAGCAGCCCCGACAGCGATCAGCCCCAGCATTTT.

The rearrangement links TRBV6-5 to TRBJ1-6, with 8 nucleotides matching TRBD1. This CDR3 contains 14 residues. V was pared by 6 bases and J by 10 bases, with 8 bases of the junction left unmatched. From germline, CDR1 is MNHEY and CDR2 SVGAGI. The CDR3 sequence: CASRQDREWSPLHF. The CDR3 DNA reads as TGTGCCAGCAGGCAGGACAGGGAATGGTCACCCCTCCACTTT.

This clone has a handful of counts. V and J are TRBV3-1 (or the pseudogene TRBV3-2) and TRBJ1-1, with unresolved D. Between the trimmed V and J ends, which lost 1 base and 6 bases, there was a span of 9 bases. Per germline, CDR1 LGHDT and CDR2 YNNKEL (reference sequence). The CDR3 covers 13 residues. In DNA form, the CDR3 reads TGTGCCAGCAGCCAAGGCGGATTCGCTGAAGCTTTCTTT. Protein product: CASSQGGFAEAFF.

Of note for this clone: The sample carries other DNA sequences with the same CDR3. The chain has TRBV6-5 and TRBJ1-1; TRBD1 is a possible D gene (6 bases). The CDR3 is 11 amino acids. Germline V gene data show CDR1 as MNHEY and CDR2 as SVGAGI. Trimming took 5 bases from V and 5 from J, leaving 6 bases between them. The CDR3 nucleotides read TGTGCCAGCAGTCAGGGGACTGAAGCTTTCTTT. It specifies CASSQGTEAFF.

V gene TRBV6-5 combines with J gene TRBJ1-1, with TRBD1 as a possible D gene (5 bases). CDR3 length: 15 residues. The ends were cut back, 5 bases at V and 0 bases at J, with 13 bases in the middle. The germline gives CDR1 MNHEY, CDR2 SVGAGI. CDR3 protein: CASSLGGRLNTEAFF. The CDR3 DNA reads TGTGCCAGCAGTCTCGGGGGACGGTTGAACACTGAAGCTTTCTTT.

The chain combines TRBV4-1 with TRBJ2-3; a weak D match, TRBD1 (7 bases). V lost 1 base and J 2 bases, leaving 13 bases between the germline ends. CDR3 length: 16 amino acids. Germline loops: CDR1 MGHRA, CDR2 YSYEKL. CDR3 sequence reads: CASSQGAGGFTDTQYF. CDR3 nucleotides: TGCGCCAGCAGCCAAGGTGCAGGGGGGTTCACAGATACGCAGTATTTT.

This chain links TRBV12-3 or TRBV12-4 with TRBJ1-2; D is perhaps TRBD1 (5 bases). This CDR3 is 12 amino acids long. Trimming shortened V by 6 bases and J by 4 bases, and 9 bases separated the two germline ends. The CDR3 reads CASRGLGYGYTF. The CDR3, as DNA: TGTGCCAGCAGGGGACTTGGCTATGGCTACACCTTC.

This chain uses TRBV11-1 with TRBJ2-5; maybe TRBD1 (6 bases). Germline assignment: CDR1 SGHAT and CDR2 FQDESV (reference sequence). This CDR3 has 14 amino acids. The V gene lost 2 bases and the J gene lost 1 base, with 8 bases spanning the gap. CDR3 region: CASSLYRVQETQYF. The CDR3 DNA reads TGTGCCAGCAGCTTATACAGGGTCCAAGAGACCCAGTACTTC.

The chain recombines TRBV27 with TRBJ1-2; D might be TRBD1 (5 bases). CDR3 length: 14 amino acids. The germline gives CDR1 MNHEY, CDR2 SMNVEV (reference sequence). V was cut by 3 bases and J by 6 bases, with 14 bases left in between. This chain's CDR3 is CASSFQGLGDGYTF. The CDR3 coding sequence is TGTGCCAGCAGTTTCCAGGGCCTTGGGGATGGCTACACCTTC.

The chain employs TRBV3-1 (or the pseudogene TRBV3-2) and TRBJ2-7; D not certain. This CDR3 is 11 amino acids long. The germline gives CDR1 LGHDT, CDR2 YNNKEL (reference sequence). Trimming stripped 2 bases from V and 4 bases from J, with 3 bases between. CDR3 protein: CASSQQYEQYF. The CDR3 DNA follows: TGTGCCAGCAGCCAACAATACGAGCAGTACTTC.

This clone has a single count. V usage is TRBV15 and J usage is TRBJ2-3, with 12 nucleotides matching TRBD2. Germline V lookup: CDR1 LNHNV, CDR2 YYDKDF (reference sequence). V lost 1 base and J lost 8; bases outside the gene matches: 1. The CDR3 loop spans 14 amino acids. The CDR3 sequence is CATSRVLAGGTQYF. CDR3 nucleotides: TGTGCCACCAGCAGAGTACTAGCGGGAGGTACGCAGTATTTT.

CDR3 region: CASSRLGLAGGFSYNEQFF. The CDR3 bases are TGTGCCAGCAGTCGATTGGGACTAGCGGGGGGGTTCTCCTACAATGAGCAGTTCTTC. This chain connects TRBV6-6 to TRBJ2-1; TRBD2 agrees at 16 bases. This CDR3 is built from 19 residues. V lost 5 bases to trimming and J lost 0 bases; unmatched junction nucleotides: 7. The V gene's germline CDR1 is MNHNY and CDR2 SVGAGI (reference sequence).

The V call is TRBV2, the J call TRBJ2-6; weak D call: TRBD1 (6 bases). Trimming took 4 bases from V and 2 from J, leaving 12 bases between them. The germline CDR1 and CDR2 sequences are SNHLY and FYNNEI. The CDR3 sequence is 16 residues long. The DNA of the CDR3 is TGTGCCAGCAGTGCGGGGCAGGGGACTGGGGCCAACGTCCTGACTTTC. The encoded protein is CASSAGQGTGANVLTF.

The chain has TRBV9 and TRBJ2-2, with TRBD2 matching 9 bases. Trimming cost V 0 bases and J 4 bases; bases outside gene matches: 16. There are 20 residues in the CDR3. From germline, CDR1 is SGDLS and CDR2 YYNGEE. The CDR3 is CASSVARVLGREGPTGELFF. The DNA for the CDR3 is TGTGCCAGCAGCGTAGCGCGGGTGCTCGGGCGGGAGGGCCCCACCGGGGAGCTGTTTTTT.

This chain connects TRBV5-1 to TRBJ1-3, with D uncertain. Germline CDR1 reads SGHRS; CDR2 reads YFSETQ. This CDR3 has 14 residues. Deletions cut 0 bases from V and 4 bases from J, with 8 bases between. The CDR3 region has the DNA TGCGCCAGCAGCTTGGATTTGCGAGGAAACACCATATATTTT. It codes for CASSLDLRGNTIYF.

The genes are TRBV15 and TRBJ1-6; 7 bases are a match to TRBD1. The CDR3 runs to 17 residues. Trimming cost V 0 bases and J 4 bases; bases outside gene matches: 6. Germline lookup yields CDR1 LNHNV and CDR2 YYDKDF (reference sequence). The CDR3 region is CATSRDGGQKYNSPLHF. In DNA form, the CDR3 reads TGTGCCACCAGCAGAGATGGGGGACAGAAATATAATTCACCCCTCCACTTT. Based on the CDR3 plus reference TRBV15 and TRBJ1-6, the full variable domain is DAMVIQNPRYQVTQFGKPVTLSCSQTLNHNVMYWYQQKSSQAPKLLFHYYDKDFNNEADTPDNFQSRRPNTSFCFLDIRSPGLGDTAMYLCATSRDGGQKYNSPLHFGNGTRLTVT.

The genes are TRBV5-1 and TRBJ2-4; a weak D match, TRBD1 (5 bases). The V gene lost 0 bases and the J gene lost 2 bases, with 12 bases spanning the gap. This CDR3 is 16 amino acids long. Germline CDR1 and CDR2: SGHRS and YFSETQ. The CDR3 is CASSLVQGSTKNIQYF. In DNA, the CDR3 is TGCGCCAGCAGCTTGGTTCAGGGCTCTACCAAAAACATTCAGTACTTC.

This clone has a single count. The genes are TRBV10-2 and TRBJ1-2; 7 nucleotides match TRBD1. This CDR3 region has 12 residues. Germline values: CDR1 WSHSY, CDR2 SAAADI. V dropped 11 bases and J dropped 11; count of bases not matched to a gene: 14. The CDR3 DNA follows: TGCGCCTCTAGGGAACAGGGGAGTGTATACACCTTC. Translation: CASREQGSVYTF.

There are a few counts of this clone. V gene TRBV28 combines with J gene TRBJ2-7, with D possibly being TRBD2 (6 bases). Trimming removed 3 bases at V and 6 bases at J, with 21 bases between. Germline lookup yields CDR1 MDHEN and CDR2 SYDVKM. The length of the CDR3 is 16 residues. The CDR3 DNA sequence: TGTGCCAGCAGTTTCCGGGAGAATGTCCCTCCAGCCGAGCAGTACTTC. Translation gives CASSFRENVPPAEQYF.

The CDR3 sequence is CASSLRTGRNLGYTF. The CDR3 coding sequence is TGTGCCAGCAGTTTACGTACAGGGAGAAATTTGGGCTACACCTTC. J is TRBJ1-2 and V is TRBV28, with D maybe TRBD1 (6 bases). The CDR3 covers 15 residues. Between the trimmed V and J ends, which lost 2 bases and 8 bases, there was a span of 18 bases. Per germline, CDR1 MDHEN and CDR2 SYDVKM.

The V and J genes are TRBV19 and TRBJ2-7; 7 nucleotides match TRBD2. CDR1 is LNHDA and CDR2 is SQIVND in the germline V gene (reference sequence). Trimming took 5 bases from V and 4 from J; bases not matched to a gene: 8. The CDR3 has 14 amino acids. The CDR3 DNA reads as TGTGCCAGTAGTTTCAGCGGGATTGGGTACGAGCAGTACTTC. It is translated as CASSFSGIGYEQYF.

The V gene is TRBV7-9, the J gene TRBJ2-7; TRBD2 matches at 13 bases. The CDR3 is 15 residues long. Germline V gene sequence: CDR1 SEHNR, CDR2 FQNEAQ (reference sequence). The V segment lost 4 bases and the J segment 3 bases; nucleotides outside the gene matches: 3. For the CDR3, the DNA is TGTGCCAGCAGCTCCGGACTAGCGGGAGTCTACGAGCAGTACTTC. Its protein is CASSSGLAGVYEQYF.

This clone was seen just once. CDR3 loop: CASSLQGTSGNTIYF. Here the CDR3 DNA reads TGTGCCAGCAGCTTGCAGGGGACCTCTGGAAACACCATATATTTT. The gene calls are TRBV7-9 and TRBJ1-3, with TRBD1 as a possible D gene (6 bases). Trimming shortened V by 3 bases and J by 0 bases, and 9 bases separated the two germline ends. Germline V gives CDR1 SEHNR, CDR2 FQNEAQ (reference sequence). CDR3 size: 15 residues.

This chain links TRBV2 with TRBJ2-1, with 13 bases matching TRBD2. Germline V gives CDR1 SNHLY, CDR2 FYNNEI. V shed 5 bases and J 9 bases; nucleotides not matched to a gene: 4. CDR3 length equals 14 residues. The CDR3 here is CASSIRTSGGEQFF. Written as DNA, the CDR3 is TGTGCCAGCAGTATTCGGACTAGCGGGGGTGAGCAGTTCTTC.

The chain recombines TRBV7-2 with TRBJ2-3; 8 nucleotides align to TRBD2. CDR1 SGHTA and CDR2 FQGNSA come from the germline V gene. The CDR3 is made up of 14 amino acids. J was trimmed by 10 bases and V by 5 bases; bases with no gene match: 11. The CDR3 loop reads CASSMGLGSSSQYF. CDR3 DNA: TGTGCCAGCAGCATGGGACTAGGGAGCTCTTCGCAGTATTTT.

The CDR3 sequence is CASSSRQGAKEKLFF. CDR3 sequence (DNA): TGTGCCAGCAGTTCGCGACAGGGGGCGAAGGAAAAACTGTTTTTT. V is TRBV27 and J is TRBJ1-4; 10 positions match TRBD1. The CDR3 has 15 amino acids. Germline V gene sequence: CDR1 MNHEY, CDR2 SMNVEV (reference sequence). V shed 4 bases, J shed 8 bases, and the junction held 7 bases outside the gene matches.